This T cell receptor (beta chain) emerged from a study of blood T cell repertoires in COVID-19. About the study: Spain, Italy and the United States supplied samples that represented acute and convalescent COVID-19. The cDNA or gDNA used as material had been derived from T cells, B-cell-depleted T cells, or PBMCs.

Original analysis: Amplification of reference gene primers provided the estimated nucleated cell counts. Sequencing was performed with immunoSEQ multiplex PCR; in TCRdb, only in-frame clones are kept and a portion is missing. V and J calls and clone size come straight from that table; D and trimming were deduced from the DNA. The sample lists some 180,000 clones; about 83% were seen once. Seattle participants joined during active infection and were tracked over time. CDR1 is LGHDT and CDR2 is YNNKEL in the germline V gene (reference sequence). J lost 2 bases, V lost 4 bases, and 4 bases had no gene match. CDR3 size: 15 residues.

The receptor was isolated from a woman older than 75 with COVID-19, enrolled during active disease. What was sequenced was peripheral blood. The J gene is TRBJ2-5, the V gene TRBV3-1 (or the pseudogene TRBV3-2); 10 nucleotides match TRBD2. The CDR3: CASSLPGLAQETQYF. CDR3 DNA sequence: TGTGCCAGCAGCCTGCCGGGACTAGCGCAAGAGACCCAGTACTTC.